This T cell receptor (beta chain) was recovered during a study of T cell changes during pregnancy in multiple sclerosis. CDR1 SGHRS and CDR2 YFSETQ come from the germline V gene. The CDR3 is made up of 13 amino acids. V was pared by 1 base and J by 7 bases, with 11 bases between. The table came from immunoSEQ multiplex PCR; TCRdb's copy has only in-frame clones and leaves some out. The table includes approximately 37,000 clones, approximately 94% detected once. This clone was picked up one time. The sequences come from CD4+ T cells from peripheral blood mononuclear cells, collected in the third trimester of pregnancy. This TCR was recovered from a female donor with multiple sclerosis, enrolled in a pregnancy study. V usage is TRBV5-1 and J usage is TRBJ1-2; D perhaps matches TRBD1 (5 bases). As DNA, the CDR3 is TGCGCCAGCAGCTTGATTAGGGGCTCTGGCTACACCTTC. It encodes CASSLIRGSGYTF.